This T cell receptor beta chain was identified during a study of monozygotic twins with inflammatory bowel disease. Blood samples, whole and unsorted for T cells, yielded the isolated total RNA. TCRdb reprocessed the 5' RACE reads, keeping one entry per CDR3 protein, no DNA. The repertoire shows roughly 160,000 distinct CDR3 sequences; the top ten hold approximately 2.4%. The CDR3 is made up of 15 amino acids. Germline V lookup: CDR1 SGHRS, CDR2 YFSETQ. Sequenced material: blood. This chain links TRBV5-1 with TRBJ2-1; TCRdb's D call, TRBD1, is unchecked because there is no DNA. This sequence was found in a human donor with ulcerative colitis or Crohn's disease, or a healthy co-twin of an affected twin (not recorded which). CDR3 protein: CASSLDRAAYNEQFF.